This entry describes one T cell receptor (beta chain). Its target antigen remains unknown. No base quality values were provided; no much bigger clone lies one nucleotide off. Sequencing was carried out with an Illumina HiSeq 1500. TCRdb reanalyzed the raw reads on its own, using fastp at Q25 for trimming and MiXCR for clone calling, and kept in-frame beta chains. Identical CDR3 protein sequences are pooled into one entry, listed with their most common genes and DNA. This sample lists around 740,000 distinct CDR3 sequences; 35% to 45% were detected once. The ten largest clones add up to around 3% of the sample. The CDR3 numbers 12 residues from cysteine through phenylalanine. The read is trimmed to its CDR3 DNA, 36 bases read in frame from base 1. Via the germline V gene (reference sequence), CDR1 is GTSNPN and CDR2 SVGIG. V sheds 4 bases and J sheds 0 bases, leaving 6 bases between their ends. These data come from a study of T cell repertoires in cytomegalovirus infection (dated by TCRdb to between 2018 and 2021). Turning to the overall study: Donor HLA type was relevant to the analysis, because carriage of CMV infection together with the matching HLA type was indicated by public TCR beta signatures.

Results the study describes overall, beyond this receptor: The ex vivo response was dominated by HLA-C-restricted CMV-specific TCR beta clonotypes, which also provided the single most frequent clonotype in two of eight donors. In both this cohort and an independent cohort of a few hundred donors, the cumulative frequency of public TCR beta family members distinguished carriers of CMV infection plus the relevant HLA type.

This clonotype was sampled from a human donor in good health (CMV status not recorded). Some clones in this sample may be carry-over from other donors' samples. The chain links TRBV30 with TRBJ1-2, with the D gene not clear enough to name. Sample: PBMCs. The CDR3 here reads CAWTATNYGYTF. DNA sequence: TGTGCCTGGACGGCTACTAACTATGGCTACACCTTC. This CDR3, with the reference TRBV30 and TRBJ1-2 proteins standing in past its ends, gives the full variable domain SQTIHQWPATLVQPVGSPLSLECTVEGTSNPNLYWYRQAAGRGLQLLFYSVGIGQISSEVPQNLSASRPQDRQFILSSKKLLLSDSGFYLCAWTATNYGYTFGSGTRLTVV.